Each of the 28 T cell receptor beta chains below was sequenced from the same sample in a study of blood T cell repertoires in COVID-19. Here immunoSEQ multiplex PCR was the method, and the copy in TCRdb shows in-frame clones only, minus some. The repertoire holds roughly 100,000 clones, with more than 70% as singletons. The sequencing sample was made of peripheral blood. The receptors come from a woman aged 55-69 years with acute or convalescent COVID-19.

This sequence joins TRBV9 and TRBJ2-3, with 8 positions matching TRBD1. Trimming cost V 4 bases and J 1 base; bases outside gene matches: 5. The germline CDR1 and CDR2 sequences are SGDLS and YYNGEE. The CDR3 is made up of 15 amino acids. CDR3 in amino acids: CASSSRQGRTDTQYF. The CDR3 coding sequence is TGTGCCAGCAGCTCCAGACAGGGGCGCACAGATACGCAGTATTTT.

The chain links TRBV5-1 to TRBJ2-1; D is unclear. CDR1 and CDR2 (germline): SGHRS, YFSETQ. This CDR3 is built from 15 residues. The germline V and J ends were trimmed by 0 bases and 4 bases, with 11 bases remaining between them. CDR3 region: CASSLEPQVYNEQFF. The DNA for the CDR3 is TGCGCCAGCAGCTTGGAGCCTCAGGTGTACAATGAGCAGTTCTTC.

This clone was observed a handful of times. The genes are TRBV28 and TRBJ1-6; D is uncertain. V lost 6 bases and J lost 0, with 12 bases in between. CDR1 and CDR2 from the germline V gene are MDHEN and SYDVKM. This CDR3 contains 16 residues. Here the CDR3 reads CASSSGANSYNSPLHF. The CDR3 DNA sequence: TGTGCCAGCAGCTCGGGTGCGAACTCCTATAATTCACCCCTCCACTTT. Supplemented by reference TRBV28 and TRBJ1-6, the full variable domain reads DVKVTQSSRYLVKRTGEKVFLECVQDMDHENMFWYRQDPGLGLRLIYFSYDVKMKEKGDIPEGYSVSREKKERFSLILESASTNQTSMYLCASSSGANSYNSPLHFGNGTRLTVT.

The V gene is TRBV24-1, the J gene TRBJ2-1, with a tentative D call TRBD1 (5 bases). The CDR3 runs 16 residues. With 1 base removed from V and 7 bases from J, the gap between germline ends came to 16 bases. From germline, CDR1 is KGHDR and CDR2 SFDVKD. CDR3 DNA sequence: TGTGCCACCAGTGATTTAGCCGGATTAGGGGCGAATGAGCAGTTCTTC. Protein sequence: CATSDLAGLGANEQFF.

The J gene is TRBJ2-5, the V gene TRBV5-1; 7 positions agree with TRBD2. CDR3 length equals 15 residues. V shed 0 bases and J 4 bases; nucleotides not matched to a gene: 6. Germline CDR1 SGHRS, CDR2 YFSETQ. The CDR3 sequence is CASSLGTAGRETQYF. The CDR3 DNA sequence: TGCGCCAGCAGCTTGGGAACAGCGGGGCGAGAGACCCAGTACTTC.

The chain joins TRBV7-6 to TRBJ1-2; TRBD1 matches at 7 bases. CDR3 length: 13 amino acids. Germline V lookup: CDR1 SGHVS, CDR2 FNYEAQ. The V gene end was trimmed by 4 bases and the J gene end by 10 bases; junction bases not matched to a gene: 9. In DNA form, the CDR3 reads TGTGCCAGCAGCTATACGGGACAGCACCCCTACACCTTC. Residues: CASSYTGQHPYTF.

The chain employs TRBV6-1 and TRBJ1-1, with D uncertain. V lost 3 bases to trimming and J lost 0 bases, with 11 bases between them. The CDR3 length is 15 residues. The germline V gene has CDR1 MNHNS and CDR2 SASEGT. Here the CDR3 reads CASSDRVPMNTEAFF. CDR3 in DNA: TGTGCCAGCAGTGATCGGGTCCCTATGAACACTGAAGCTTTCTTT.

V is TRBV6-1 and J is TRBJ1-3; unclear D gene. Germline V gene data show CDR1 as MNHNS and CDR2 as SASEGT. The length of the CDR3 is 16 residues. Trimming cost V 0 bases and J 2 bases, with 11 bases left between them. CDR3 in DNA: TGTGCCAGCAGTGAAGCTCCCACAGATACTGGAAACACCATATATTTT. Its protein is CASSEAPTDTGNTIYF.

The rearrangement uses TRBV18 and TRBJ2-1, with 13 bases identical to TRBD2. This CDR3 is built from 15 residues. Germline trimming cut 5 bases from V and 8 bases from J; bases unmatched to any gene: 6. Germline V gene sequence: CDR1 KGHSH, CDR2 LQKENI. The CDR3 loop reads CASSGRLAGGDEQFF. For the CDR3, the DNA is TGTGCCAGCTCAGGGCGACTAGCGGGAGGCGATGAGCAGTTCTTC.

The gene calls are TRBV28 and TRBJ1-1; weak D call: TRBD1 (6 bases). Trimming took 3 bases from V and 11 from J, leaving 16 bases between them. The CDR3 has 13 amino acids. Germline V gives CDR1 MDHEN, CDR2 SYDVKM. CDR3 nucleotides: TGTGCCAGCAGTTTCCGGGCCCAAAGGGGGGCTTTCTTT. It encodes CASSFRAQRGAFF.

The chain couples TRBV20-1 to TRBJ2-1, with D possibly matching TRBD1 (6 bases). CDR1 is DFQATT, CDR2 SNEGSKA, per germline (reference sequence). The V end lost 7 bases, the J end lost 9 bases, and 13 bases lay between the germline ends. This CDR3 is built from 11 residues. In DNA form, the CDR3 reads TGCAGTGAAGGGCGAGGGGGTGAGCAGTTCTTC. Encoded protein: CSEGRGGEQFF.

The CDR3 DNA reads as TGCGCCAGCAGCGGACAGGGGCCGTGGGTCACTGAAGCTTTCTTT. It encodes CASSGQGPWVTEAFF. This chain uses TRBV5-1 with TRBJ1-1; TRBD1 matches 9 bases. J was trimmed by 4 bases and V by 4 bases; bases with no gene match: 8. The germline V gene has CDR1 SGHRS and CDR2 YFSETQ. This CDR3 region has 15 residues.

The chain is built from TRBV4-1 and TRBJ1-6, with TRBD1 matching over 9 bases. J was trimmed by 5 bases and V by 5 bases; bases with no gene match: 4. The CDR3 extends over 15 amino acids. Germline CDR1 MGHRA, CDR2 YSYEKL. The CDR3 reads CASSVRDRDNSPLHF. As DNA, the CDR3 is TGCGCCAGCAGCGTAAGGGACAGGGATAATTCACCCCTCCACTTT.

The genes are TRBV2 and TRBJ1-1; 9 nucleotides agree with TRBD1. CDR3 length: 14 amino acids. Germline V CDR1 and CDR2: SNHLY, FYNNEI. V lost 2 bases and J lost 11; bases outside the gene matches: 9. The CDR3 is CASSEIGGQGEAFF. The CDR3 DNA sequence: TGTGCCAGCAGTGAAATCGGGGGACAGGGAGAGGCTTTCTTT.

The chain employs TRBV6-5 and TRBJ1-2; TRBD1 aligns across 10 bases. The V and J ends lost 7 bases and 7 bases, in that order; junction bases with no gene match: 3. This CDR3 comprises 12 residues. The germline V gene encodes CDR1 MNHEY and CDR2 SVGAGI. The CDR3 is CASKDRGLGYTF. For the CDR3, the DNA is TGTGCCAGCAAAGACAGGGGGCTTGGCTACACCTTC.

The genes are TRBV19 and TRBJ1-2; tentatively, D is TRBD1 (5 bases). V lost 3 bases and J lost 0, with 14 bases in between. This CDR3 spans 16 amino acids. CDR1 is LNHDA, CDR2 SQIVND, per germline (reference sequence). The CDR3 nucleotides are TGTGCCAGTAGTATCGGTGGGGGGAATGCTAACTATGGCTACACCTTC. Translating it yields CASSIGGGNANYGYTF.

This chain connects TRBV19 to TRBJ2-2; 8 bases agree with TRBD2. The length of the CDR3 is 14 residues. J lost 6 bases, V lost 3 bases, and 3 bases had no gene match. From germline, CDR1 is LNHDA and CDR2 SQIVND (reference sequence). The CDR3: CASSMREDAGELFF. CDR3 DNA: TGTGCCAGTAGTATGCGGGAGGACGCCGGGGAGCTGTTTTTT.

The rearrangement uses TRBV29-1 and TRBJ2-3, with 7 bases fitting TRBD2. Losses at the gene ends were 5 bases for V and 7 bases for J; bases not matched to a gene: 12. The CDR3 spans 14 residues. The germline CDR1 and CDR2 sequences are SQVTM and ANQGSEA. The CDR3 nucleotides are TGCAGCGTTACGGCCGGACTAGGTCGAAATACGCAGTATTTT. Translating it yields CSVTAGLGRNTQYF.

The chain joins TRBV6-2 or TRBV6-3 to TRBJ1-5; 7 positions agree with TRBD1. Per the germline V gene, CDR1 is MNHEY and CDR2 is SVGEGT. The CDR3 covers 15 residues. With V trimmed by 4 bases and J by 2 bases, 5 bases remained unmatched. In DNA, the CDR3 is TGTGCCAGCAGTTTGATAACAGGGGGCAATCAGCCCCAGCATTTT. It specifies CASSLITGGNQPQHF.

This clone was seen just once. The rearrangement joins TRBV7-9 to TRBJ1-1; no clear D. In germline, CDR1 is SEHNR, CDR2 FQNEAQ (reference sequence). This CDR3 contains 13 residues. V gave up 5 bases and J gave up 6 bases, with 13 bases separating them. For the CDR3, the DNA is TGTGCCAGCAGCGCCCCTACGGGAGCTGAAGCTTTCTTT. This codes for CASSAPTGAEAFF.

V is TRBV19 and J is TRBJ1-6, with 11 positions matching TRBD1. This CDR3 comprises 15 residues. V lost 6 bases and J lost 5; bases outside the gene matches: 3. From germline, CDR1 is LNHDA and CDR2 SQIVND (reference sequence). CDR3 amino acids: CASSGQGADNSPLHF. For the CDR3, the DNA is TGTGCCAGTAGCGGACAGGGGGCGGATAATTCACCCCTCCACTTT. The entire variable domain, with the rest obtained from reference TRBV19 and TRBJ1-6, is as follows: DGGITQSPKYLFRKEGQNVTLSCEQNLNHDAMYWYRQDPGQGLRLIYYSQIVNDFQKGDIAEGYSVSREKKESFPLTVTSAQKNPTAFYLCASSGQGADNSPLHFGNGTRLTVT.

The V gene is TRBV27, the J gene TRBJ2-3; 9 bases align to TRBD1. The CDR3 totals 16 residues. Germline V gene sequence: CDR1 MNHEY, CDR2 SMNVEV (reference sequence). The J segment lost 1 base and the V segment lost 8 bases, leaving 10 bases of the junction unmatched. CDR3 residues: CASQPRGQGGTDTQYF. CDR3 coding DNA: TGTGCCAGCCAACCCCGGGGACAGGGTGGCACAGATACGCAGTATTTT.

The rearrangement uses TRBV5-1 and TRBJ2-1; D not certain. V was clipped by 0 bases and J by 4 bases, with 11 bases between them. The germline CDR1 and CDR2 sequences are SGHRS and YFSETQ. CDR3 length: 15 residues. The CDR3 DNA follows: TGCGCCAGCAGCTTGGAGCCAGGCTCTTACAATGAGCAGTTCTTC. This sequence encodes CASSLEPGSYNEQFF.

The chain has TRBV28 and TRBJ1-5; D call uncertain. V was clipped by 2 bases and J by 3 bases, with 11 bases between them. In germline, CDR1 is MDHEN, CDR2 SYDVKM. This CDR3 region has 15 residues. The CDR3 bases are TGTGCCAGCAGTTTAGAGAAGCGGGCCAATCAGCCCCAGCATTTT. Translation: CASSLEKRANQPQHF.

The chain recombines TRBV7-9 with TRBJ2-5, with D possibly TRBD2 on 5 matching bases. V lost 5 bases to trimming and J lost 9 bases, with 16 bases between them. Germline CDR1 reads SEHNR; CDR2 reads FQNEAQ (reference sequence). There are 13 residues in the CDR3. CDR3 residues: CASSPDVLGAQYF. For the CDR3, the DNA is TGTGCCAGCAGCCCGGACGTCCTGGGAGCCCAGTACTTC.

V usage is TRBV28 and J usage is TRBJ1-1; 11 positions match TRBD1. The CDR3 spans 13 residues. V lost 6 bases to trimming and J lost 8 bases; unmatched junction nucleotides: 5. Germline lookup yields CDR1 MDHEN and CDR2 SYDVKM. The DNA of the CDR3 is TGTGCCAGCAGCCTGGACAGGGGGCCGGAAGCTTTCTTT. This translates into CASSLDRGPEAFF.

The rearrangement links TRBV5-5 to TRBJ2-1; TRBD2 aligns across 10 bases. The CDR3 is made up of 15 amino acids. CDR1 is SGHKS and CDR2 is YYEKEE in the germline V gene (reference sequence). The trim removed 4 bases at V and 5 bases at J, leaving 6 bases unmatched. CDR3 residues: CASSPQLAGNNEQFF. The CDR3 bases are TGTGCCAGCAGCCCCCAACTAGCGGGGAACAATGAGCAGTTCTTC.

The DNA for the CDR3 is TGTGCCAGCAGCGTAGCAGGGATGGACACTGAAGCTTTCTTT. This translates into CASSVAGMDTEAFF. The chain recombines TRBV9 with TRBJ1-1, with a weak D call TRBD1 (5 bases). From germline, CDR1 is SGDLS and CDR2 YYNGEE. Trimming cost V 0 bases and J 3 bases, with 9 bases left between them. CDR3 length: 14 residues.